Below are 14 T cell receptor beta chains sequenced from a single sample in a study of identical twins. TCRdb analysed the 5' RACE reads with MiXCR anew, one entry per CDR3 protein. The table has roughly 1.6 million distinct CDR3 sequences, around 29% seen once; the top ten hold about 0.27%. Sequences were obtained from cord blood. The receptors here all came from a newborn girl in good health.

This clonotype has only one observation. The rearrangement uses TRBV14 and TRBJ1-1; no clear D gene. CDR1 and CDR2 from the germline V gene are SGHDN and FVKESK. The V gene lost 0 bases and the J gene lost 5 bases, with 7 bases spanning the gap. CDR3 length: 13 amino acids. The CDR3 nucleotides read TGTGCCAGCAGCCAAGAAGAGATAACTGAAGCTTTCTTT. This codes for CASSQEEITEAFF.

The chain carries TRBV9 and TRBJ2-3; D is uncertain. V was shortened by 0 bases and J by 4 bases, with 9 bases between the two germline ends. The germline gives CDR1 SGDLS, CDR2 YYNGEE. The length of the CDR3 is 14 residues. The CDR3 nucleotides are TGTGCCAGCAGCGTAGGCAGGCTAGCAGATACGCAGTATTTT. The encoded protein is CASSVGRLADTQYF. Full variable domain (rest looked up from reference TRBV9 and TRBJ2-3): DSGVTQTPKHLITATGQRVTLRCSPRSGDLSVYWYQQSLDQGLQFLIQYYNGEERAKGNILERFSAQQFPDLHSELNLSSLELGDSALYFCASSVGRLADTQYFGPGTRLTVL.

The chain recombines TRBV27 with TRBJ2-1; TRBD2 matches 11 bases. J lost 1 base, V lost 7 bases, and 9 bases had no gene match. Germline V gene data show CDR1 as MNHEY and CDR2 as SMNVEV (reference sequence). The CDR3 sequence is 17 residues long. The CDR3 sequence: CASTPRSGGVSYNEQFF. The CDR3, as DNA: TGTGCCAGCACCCCACGTAGCGGGGGGGTATCCTACAATGAGCAGTTCTTC.

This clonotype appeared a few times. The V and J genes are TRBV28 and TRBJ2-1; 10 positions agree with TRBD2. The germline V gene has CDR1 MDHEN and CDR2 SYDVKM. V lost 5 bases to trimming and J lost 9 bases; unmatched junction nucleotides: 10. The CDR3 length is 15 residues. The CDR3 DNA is TGTGCCAGCAGTCCACCGGGACTAGCGTACGCTGAGCAGTTCTTC. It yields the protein CASSPPGLAYAEQFF.

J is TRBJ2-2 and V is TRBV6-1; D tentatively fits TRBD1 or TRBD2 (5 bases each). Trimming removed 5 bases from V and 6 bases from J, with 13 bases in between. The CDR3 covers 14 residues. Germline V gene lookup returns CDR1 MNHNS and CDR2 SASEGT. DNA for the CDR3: TGTGCCAGCAGTCCTATCAGGGACGCCGGGGAGCTGTTTTTT. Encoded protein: CASSPIRDAGELFF.

The CDR3 DNA follows: TGCAGTGCTAGAGATCTCAGGGGGAGGACAGATACGCAGTATTTT. Protein: CSARDLRGRTDTQYF. The chain has TRBV20-1 and TRBJ2-3, with D tentatively TRBD1 (7 bases). V lost 0 bases and J 3 bases, leaving 13 bases between the germline ends. The CDR3 loop spans 15 amino acids. Germline V gives CDR1 DFQATT, CDR2 SNEGSKA (reference sequence).

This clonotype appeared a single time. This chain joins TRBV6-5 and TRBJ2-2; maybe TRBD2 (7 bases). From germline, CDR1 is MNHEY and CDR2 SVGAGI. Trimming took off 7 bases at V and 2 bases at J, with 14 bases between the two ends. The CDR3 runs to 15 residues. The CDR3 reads CASTRGGGNTGELFF. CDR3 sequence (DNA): TGTGCCAGCACCCGGGGAGGGGGTAACACCGGGGAGCTGTTTTTT.

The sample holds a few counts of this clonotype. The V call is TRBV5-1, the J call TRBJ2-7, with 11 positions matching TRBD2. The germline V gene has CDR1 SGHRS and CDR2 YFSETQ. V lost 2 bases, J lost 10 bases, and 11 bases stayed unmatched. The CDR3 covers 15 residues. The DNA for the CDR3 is TGCGCCAGCAGCTTTCAACTAGCGGGAGACGGAACCCAGTACTTC. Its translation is CASSFQLAGDGTQYF. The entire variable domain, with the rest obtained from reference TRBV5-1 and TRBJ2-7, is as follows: KAGVTQTPRYLIKTRGQQVTLSCSPISGHRSVSWYQQTPGQGLQFLFEYFSETQRNKGNFPGRFSGRQFSNSRSEMNVSTLELGDSALYLCASSFQLAGDGTQYFGPGTRLTVT.

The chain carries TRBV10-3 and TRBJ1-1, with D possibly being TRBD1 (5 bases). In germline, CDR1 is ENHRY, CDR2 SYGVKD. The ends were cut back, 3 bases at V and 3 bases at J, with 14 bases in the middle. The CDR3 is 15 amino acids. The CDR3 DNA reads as TGTGCCATCAGTGAACCAGGGAACCCGGACACTGAAGCTTTCTTT. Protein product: CAISEPGNPDTEAFF.

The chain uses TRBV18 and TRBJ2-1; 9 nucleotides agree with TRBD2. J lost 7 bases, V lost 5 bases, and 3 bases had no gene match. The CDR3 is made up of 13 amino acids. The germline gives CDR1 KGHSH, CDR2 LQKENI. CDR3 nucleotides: TGTGCCAGCTCAGGACTAGCGTCGAATGAGCAGTTCTTC. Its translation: CASSGLASNEQFF.

The CDR3: CSAELDRSAYNEQFF. CDR3 in DNA: TGCAGTGCAGAATTGGACAGGTCGGCCTACAATGAGCAGTTCTTC. This chain connects TRBV20-1 to TRBJ2-1; 7 bases are a match to TRBD1. Germline V gene sequence: CDR1 DFQATT, CDR2 SNEGSKA (reference sequence). J lost 2 bases, V lost 6 bases, and 10 bases had no gene match. The CDR3 runs 15 residues.

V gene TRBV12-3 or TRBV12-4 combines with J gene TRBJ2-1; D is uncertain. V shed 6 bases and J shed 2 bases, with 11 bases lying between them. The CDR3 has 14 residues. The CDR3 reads CASSPTAPYNEQFF. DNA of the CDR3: TGTGCCAGCAGCCCCACAGCCCCCTACAATGAGCAGTTCTTC.

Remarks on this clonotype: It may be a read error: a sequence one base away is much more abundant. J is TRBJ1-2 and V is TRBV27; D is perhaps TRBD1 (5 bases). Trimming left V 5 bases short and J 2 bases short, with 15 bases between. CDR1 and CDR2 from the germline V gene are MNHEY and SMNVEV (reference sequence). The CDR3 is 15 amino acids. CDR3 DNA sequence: TGTGCCAGCAGTCCACGGGCAGGGTTAAACTATGGCTACACCTTC. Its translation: CASSPRAGLNYGYTF.

DNA of the CDR3: TGTGCCAGCAGCCTAGAGTGGACGGGGACCCAGTACTTC. Translated, it gives CASSLEWTGTQYF. The gene calls are TRBV9 and TRBJ2-5; D is uncertain. The V gene lost 4 bases and the J gene lost 7 bases, with 14 bases spanning the gap. CDR1 and CDR2 (germline): SGDLS, YYNGEE. There are 13 residues in the CDR3.